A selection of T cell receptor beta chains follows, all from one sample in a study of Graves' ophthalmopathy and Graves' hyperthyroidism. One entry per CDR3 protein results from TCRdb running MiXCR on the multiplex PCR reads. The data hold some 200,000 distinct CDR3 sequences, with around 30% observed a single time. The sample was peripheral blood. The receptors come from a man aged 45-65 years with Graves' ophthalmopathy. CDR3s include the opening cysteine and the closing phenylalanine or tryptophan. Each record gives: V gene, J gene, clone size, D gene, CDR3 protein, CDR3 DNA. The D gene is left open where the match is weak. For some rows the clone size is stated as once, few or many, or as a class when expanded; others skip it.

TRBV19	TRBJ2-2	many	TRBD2	CASTRGSGRWDTGELFF	TGTGCCAGTACTAGGGGTAGCGGGAGATGGGACACCGGGGAGCTGTTTTTT
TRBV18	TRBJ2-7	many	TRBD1	CASSPGQGSAYEQYF	TGTGCCAGCTCTCCCGGACAGGGGTCAGCCTACGAGCAGTACTTC
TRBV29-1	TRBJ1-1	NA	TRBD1	CSAGRYRGQPAGTEAFF	TGCAGCGCCGGGCGGTACAGGGGGCAACCCGCGGGCACTGAAGCTTTCTTT
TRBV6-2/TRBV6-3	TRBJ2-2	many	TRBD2	CASSLTTGTSGANTGELFF	TGTGCCAGCAGTCTCACCACCGGGACTAGCGGTGCGAACACCGGGGAGCTGTTTTTT
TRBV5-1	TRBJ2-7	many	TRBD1	CASSLDGQATSYEQYF	TGCGCCAGCAGCTTGGATGGACAGGCGACATCCTACGAGCAGTACTTC
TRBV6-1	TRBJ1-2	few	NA	CASSESPGYTF	TGTGCCAGCAGTGAGAGTCCCGGCTACACCTTC
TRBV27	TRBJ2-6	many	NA	CASSLERPGANVLTF	TGTGCCAGCAGTTTGGAGAGACCCGGGGCCAACGTCCTGACTTTC
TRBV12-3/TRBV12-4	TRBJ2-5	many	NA	CASSLSWVETQYF	TGTGCCAGCAGTTTGAGTTGGGTGGAGACCCAGTACTTC
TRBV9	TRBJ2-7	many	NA	CASSTETEDEQYF	TGTGCCAGCAGCACCGAGACAGAAGACGAGCAGTACTTC
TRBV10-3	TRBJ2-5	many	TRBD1	CATTRDRGVETQYF	TGTGCCACCACCAGGGACAGGGGTGTTGAGACCCAGTACTTC
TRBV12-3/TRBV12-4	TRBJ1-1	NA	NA	CASSFRFAGTEAFF	TGTGCCAGCAGTTTCAGATTCGCGGGCACTGAAGCTTTCTTT
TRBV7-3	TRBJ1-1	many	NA	CASSLDTDTEAFF	TGTGCCAGCAGCTTGGACACTGACACTGAAGCTTTCTTT
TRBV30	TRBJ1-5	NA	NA	CAWSLNVNQPQHF	TGTGCCTGGAGTCTAAACGTCAATCAGCCCCAGCATTTT
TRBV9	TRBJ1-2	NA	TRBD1	CASSADRAYYGYTF	TGTGCCAGCAGCGCTGACAGGGCTTACTATGGCTACACCTTC
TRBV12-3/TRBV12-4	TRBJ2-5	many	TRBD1	CASSLYRGWEETQYF	TGTGCCAGCAGTTTGTACAGGGGTTGGGAAGAGACCCAGTACTTC
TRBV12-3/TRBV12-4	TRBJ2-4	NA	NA	CASSLVAAAGEAKNIQYF	TGTGCCAGCAGTTTGGTGGCGGCGGCAGGGGAGGCCAAAAACATTCAGTACTTC
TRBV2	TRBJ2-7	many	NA	CASSEVRGYEQYF	TGTGCCAGCAGTGAGGTCAGGGGATACGAGCAGTACTTC
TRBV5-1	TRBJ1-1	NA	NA	CASKIGGGRTEAFF	TGCGCCAGCAAGATAGGGGGAGGTCGAACTGAAGCTTTCTTT
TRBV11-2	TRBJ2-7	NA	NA	CASSHEYGSASYEQYF	TGTGCCAGCAGCCATGAGTATGGTAGCGCCTCCTACGAGCAGTACTTC
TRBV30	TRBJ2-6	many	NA	CAWSPPGVSGANVLTF	TGTGCCTGGAGTCCGCCAGGAGTCTCTGGGGCCAACGTCCTGACTTTC
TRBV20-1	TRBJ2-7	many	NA	CSASRQSPYEQYF	TGCAGTGCTAGCCGACAGTCACCCTACGAGCAGTACTTC
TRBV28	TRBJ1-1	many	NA	CASSFSDQQIAFF	TGTGCCAGCAGTTTTTCGGACCAACAGATCGCTTTCTTT